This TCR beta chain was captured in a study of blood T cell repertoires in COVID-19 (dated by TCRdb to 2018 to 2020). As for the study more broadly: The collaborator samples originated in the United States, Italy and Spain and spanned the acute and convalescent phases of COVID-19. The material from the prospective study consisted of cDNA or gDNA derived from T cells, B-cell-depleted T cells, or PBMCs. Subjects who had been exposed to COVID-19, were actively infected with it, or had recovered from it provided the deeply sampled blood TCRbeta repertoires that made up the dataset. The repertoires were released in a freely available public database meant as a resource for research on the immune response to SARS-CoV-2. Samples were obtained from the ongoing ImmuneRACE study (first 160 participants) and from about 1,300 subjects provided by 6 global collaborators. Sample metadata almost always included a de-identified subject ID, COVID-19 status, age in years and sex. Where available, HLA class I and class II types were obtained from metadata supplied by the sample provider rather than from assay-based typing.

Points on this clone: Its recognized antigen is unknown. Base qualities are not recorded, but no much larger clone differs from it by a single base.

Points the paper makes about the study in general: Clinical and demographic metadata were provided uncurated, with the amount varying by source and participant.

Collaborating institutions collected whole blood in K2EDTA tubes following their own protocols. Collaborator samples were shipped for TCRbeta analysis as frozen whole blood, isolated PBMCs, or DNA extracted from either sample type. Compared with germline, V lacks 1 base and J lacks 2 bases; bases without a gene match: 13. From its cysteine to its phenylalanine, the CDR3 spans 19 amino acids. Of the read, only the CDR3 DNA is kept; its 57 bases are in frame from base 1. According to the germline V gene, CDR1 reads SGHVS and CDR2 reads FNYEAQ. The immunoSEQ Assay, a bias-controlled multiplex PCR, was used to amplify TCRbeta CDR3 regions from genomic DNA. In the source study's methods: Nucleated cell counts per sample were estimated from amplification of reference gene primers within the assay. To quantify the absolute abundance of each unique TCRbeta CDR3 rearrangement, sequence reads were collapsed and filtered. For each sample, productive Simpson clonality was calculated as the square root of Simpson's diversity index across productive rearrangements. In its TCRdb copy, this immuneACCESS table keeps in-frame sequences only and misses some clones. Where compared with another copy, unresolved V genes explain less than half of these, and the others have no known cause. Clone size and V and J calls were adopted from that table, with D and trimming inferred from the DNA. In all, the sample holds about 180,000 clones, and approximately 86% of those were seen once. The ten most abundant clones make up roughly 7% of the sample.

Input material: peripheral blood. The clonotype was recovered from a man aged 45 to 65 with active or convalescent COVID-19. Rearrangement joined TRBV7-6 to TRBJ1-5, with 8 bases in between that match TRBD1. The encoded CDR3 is CASSLGTGGYSGGNQPQHF. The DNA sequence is TGTGCCAGCAGCTTAGGTACAGGGGGATATTCGGGGGGCAATCAGCCCCAGCATTTT.